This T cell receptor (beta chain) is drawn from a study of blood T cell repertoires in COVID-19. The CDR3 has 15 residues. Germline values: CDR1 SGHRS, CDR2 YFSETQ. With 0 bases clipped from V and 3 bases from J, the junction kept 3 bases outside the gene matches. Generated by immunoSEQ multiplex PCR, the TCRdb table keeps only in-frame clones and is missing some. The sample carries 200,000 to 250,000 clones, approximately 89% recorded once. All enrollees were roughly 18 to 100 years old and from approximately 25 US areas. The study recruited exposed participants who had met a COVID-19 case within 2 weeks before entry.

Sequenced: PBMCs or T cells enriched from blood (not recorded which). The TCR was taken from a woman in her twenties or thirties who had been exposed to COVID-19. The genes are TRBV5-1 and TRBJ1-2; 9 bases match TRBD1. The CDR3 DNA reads TGCGCCAGCAGCTTGGGGGACAGGGAGGACTATGGCTACACCTTC. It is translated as CASSLGDREDYGYTF.